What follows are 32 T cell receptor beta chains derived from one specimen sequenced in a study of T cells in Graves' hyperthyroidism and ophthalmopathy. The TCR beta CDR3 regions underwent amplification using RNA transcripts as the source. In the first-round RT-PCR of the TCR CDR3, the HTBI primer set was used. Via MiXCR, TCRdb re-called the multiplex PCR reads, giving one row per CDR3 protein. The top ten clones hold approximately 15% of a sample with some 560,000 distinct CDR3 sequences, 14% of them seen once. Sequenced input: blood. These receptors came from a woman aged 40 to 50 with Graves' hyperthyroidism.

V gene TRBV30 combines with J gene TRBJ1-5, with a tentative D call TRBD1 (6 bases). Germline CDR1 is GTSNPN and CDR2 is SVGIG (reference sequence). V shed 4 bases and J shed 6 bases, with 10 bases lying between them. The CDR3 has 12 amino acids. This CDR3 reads CAWTKGGQPQHF. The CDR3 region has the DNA TGTGCCTGGACCAAAGGGGGTCAGCCCCAGCATTTT.

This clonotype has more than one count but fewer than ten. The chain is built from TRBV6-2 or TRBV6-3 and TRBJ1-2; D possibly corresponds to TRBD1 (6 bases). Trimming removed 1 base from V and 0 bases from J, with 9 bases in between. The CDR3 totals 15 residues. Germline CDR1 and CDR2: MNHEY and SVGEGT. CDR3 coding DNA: TGTGCCAGCAGTTACTTGGACAGCCCTAACTATGGCTACACCTTC. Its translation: CASSYLDSPNYGYTF.

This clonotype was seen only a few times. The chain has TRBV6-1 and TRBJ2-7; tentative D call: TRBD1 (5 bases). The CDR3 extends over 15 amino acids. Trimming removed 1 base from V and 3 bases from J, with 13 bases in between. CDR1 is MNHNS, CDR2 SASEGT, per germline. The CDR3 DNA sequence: TGTGCCAGCAGTGAAGTAACAGGAGAATTCTACGAGCAGTACTTC. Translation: CASSEVTGEFYEQYF.

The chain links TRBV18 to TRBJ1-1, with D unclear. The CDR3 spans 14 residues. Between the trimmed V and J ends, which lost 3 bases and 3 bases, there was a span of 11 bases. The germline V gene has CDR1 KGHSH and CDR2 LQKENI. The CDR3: CASSPGWMDTEAFF. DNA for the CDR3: TGTGCCAGCTCACCGGGGTGGATGGACACTGAAGCTTTCTTT.

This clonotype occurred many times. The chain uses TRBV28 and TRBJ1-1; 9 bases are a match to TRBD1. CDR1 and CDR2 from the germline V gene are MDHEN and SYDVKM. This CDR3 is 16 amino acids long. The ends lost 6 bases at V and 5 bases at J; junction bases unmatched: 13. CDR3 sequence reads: CASSLNPGQGRTEAFF. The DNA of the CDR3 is TGTGCCAGCAGCCTTAATCCGGGACAGGGAAGGACTGAAGCTTTCTTT.

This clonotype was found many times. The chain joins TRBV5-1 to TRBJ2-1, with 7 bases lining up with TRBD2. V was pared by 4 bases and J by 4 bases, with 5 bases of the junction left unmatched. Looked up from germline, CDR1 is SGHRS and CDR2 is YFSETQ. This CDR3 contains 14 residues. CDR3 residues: CASSTLAEYNEQFF. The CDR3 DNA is TGCGCCAGCAGCACCCTAGCGGAGTACAATGAGCAGTTCTTC.

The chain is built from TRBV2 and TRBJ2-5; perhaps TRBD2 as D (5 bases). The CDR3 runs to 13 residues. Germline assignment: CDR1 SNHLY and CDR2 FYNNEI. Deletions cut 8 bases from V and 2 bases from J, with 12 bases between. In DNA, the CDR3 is TGTGCCAGCGGAGAGCGGCATCAAGAGACCCAGTACTTC. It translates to CASGERHQETQYF.

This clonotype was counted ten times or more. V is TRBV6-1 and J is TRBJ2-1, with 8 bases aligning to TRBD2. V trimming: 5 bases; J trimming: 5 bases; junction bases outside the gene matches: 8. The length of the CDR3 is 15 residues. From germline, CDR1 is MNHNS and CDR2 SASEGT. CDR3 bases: TGTGCCAGCAGTCAGGCGGGAGGTTGGGACAATGAGCAGTTCTTC. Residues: CASSQAGGWDNEQFF.

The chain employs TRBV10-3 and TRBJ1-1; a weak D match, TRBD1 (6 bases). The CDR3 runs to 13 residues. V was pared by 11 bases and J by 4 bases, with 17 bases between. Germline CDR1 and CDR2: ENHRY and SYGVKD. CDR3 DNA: TGTGCCCACGGGGGGGTGGGGGCCACTGAAGCTTTCTTT. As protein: CAHGGVGATEAFF.

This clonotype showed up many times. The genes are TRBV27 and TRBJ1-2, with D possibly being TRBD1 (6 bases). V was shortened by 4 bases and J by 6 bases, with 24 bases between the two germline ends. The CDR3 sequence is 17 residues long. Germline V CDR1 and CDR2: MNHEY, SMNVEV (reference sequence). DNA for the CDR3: TGTGCCAGCAGTTCTAGGACGAACTGGGGGCCTGGGAATGGCTACACCTTC. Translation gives CASSSRTNWGPGNGYTF.

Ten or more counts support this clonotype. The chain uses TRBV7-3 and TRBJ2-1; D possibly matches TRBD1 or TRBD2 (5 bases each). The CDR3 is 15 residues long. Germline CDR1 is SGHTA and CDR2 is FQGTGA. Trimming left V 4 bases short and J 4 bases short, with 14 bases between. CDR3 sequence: CASSSGPSGYNEQFF. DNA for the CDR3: TGTGCCAGCAGCTCGGGACCTTCTGGGTACAATGAGCAGTTCTTC.

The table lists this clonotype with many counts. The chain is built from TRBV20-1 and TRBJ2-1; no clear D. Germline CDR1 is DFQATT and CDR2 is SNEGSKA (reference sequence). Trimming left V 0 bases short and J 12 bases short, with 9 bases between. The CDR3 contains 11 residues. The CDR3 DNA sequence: TGCAGTGCTAGAGATCAACCGTCGCAGTTCTTC. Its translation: CSARDQPSQFF.

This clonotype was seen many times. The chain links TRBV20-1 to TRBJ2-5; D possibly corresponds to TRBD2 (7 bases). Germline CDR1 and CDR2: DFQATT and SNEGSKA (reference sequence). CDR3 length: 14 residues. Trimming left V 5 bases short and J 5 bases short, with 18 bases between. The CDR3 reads CSAPNRGRGETQYF. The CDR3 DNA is TGCAGTGCTCCTAACCGGGGGAGGGGGGAGACCCAGTACTTC.

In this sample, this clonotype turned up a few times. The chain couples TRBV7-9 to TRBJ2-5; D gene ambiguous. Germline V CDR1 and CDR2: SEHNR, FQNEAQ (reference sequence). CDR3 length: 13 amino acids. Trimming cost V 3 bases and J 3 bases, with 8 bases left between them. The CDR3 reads CASSLDAEETQYF. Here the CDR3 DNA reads TGTGCCAGCAGCTTGGATGCCGAAGAGACCCAGTACTTC.

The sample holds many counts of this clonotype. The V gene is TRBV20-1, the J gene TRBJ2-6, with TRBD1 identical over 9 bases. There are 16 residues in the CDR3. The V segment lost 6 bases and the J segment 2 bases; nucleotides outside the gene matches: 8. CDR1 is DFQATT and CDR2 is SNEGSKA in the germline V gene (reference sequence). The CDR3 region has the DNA TGCAGTGCCCGGGACAGGGAAGGTACTGGGGCCAACGTCCTGACTTTC. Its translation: CSARDREGTGANVLTF.

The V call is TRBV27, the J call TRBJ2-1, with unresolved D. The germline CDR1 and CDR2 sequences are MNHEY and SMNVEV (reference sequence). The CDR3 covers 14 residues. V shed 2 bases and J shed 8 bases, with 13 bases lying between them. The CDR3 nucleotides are TGTGCCAGCAGTTTAAGATATGGGGTCGATGAGCAGTTCTTC. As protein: CASSLRYGVDEQFF.

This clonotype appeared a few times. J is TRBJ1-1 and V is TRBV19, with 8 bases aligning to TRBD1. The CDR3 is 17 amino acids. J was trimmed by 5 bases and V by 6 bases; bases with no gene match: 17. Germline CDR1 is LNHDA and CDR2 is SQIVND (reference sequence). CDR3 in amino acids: CASSNVSGRGRRTEAFF. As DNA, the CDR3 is TGTGCCAGTAGCAATGTTTCGGGCAGGGGGCGTAGGACTGAAGCTTTCTTT.

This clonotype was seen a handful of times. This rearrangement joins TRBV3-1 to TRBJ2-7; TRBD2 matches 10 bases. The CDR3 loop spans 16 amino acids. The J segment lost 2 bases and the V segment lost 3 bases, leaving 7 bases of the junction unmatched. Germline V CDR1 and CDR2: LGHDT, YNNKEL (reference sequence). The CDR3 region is CASSHLLAGETYEQYF. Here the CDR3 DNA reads TGTGCCAGCAGCCACCTCCTAGCGGGGGAGACCTACGAGCAGTACTTC.

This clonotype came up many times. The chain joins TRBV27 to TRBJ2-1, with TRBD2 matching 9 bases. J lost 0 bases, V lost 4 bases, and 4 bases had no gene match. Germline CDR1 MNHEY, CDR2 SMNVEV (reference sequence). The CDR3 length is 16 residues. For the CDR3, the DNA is TGTGCCAGCAGTTCAAGCGGGGGGAGCTCCTACAATGAGCAGTTCTTC. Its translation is CASSSSGGSSYNEQFF.

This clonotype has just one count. CDR3 sequence (DNA): TGTGCCAGCAGACAAGGACAGGGTGCCACTTCCAACCATGGCTACACCTTC. Residues: CASRQGQGATSNHGYTF. The V gene is TRBV28, the J gene TRBJ1-2; TRBD1 matches at 8 bases. With 6 bases clipped from V and 6 bases from J, the junction kept 18 bases outside the gene matches. From germline, CDR1 is MDHEN and CDR2 SYDVKM. The CDR3 extends over 17 amino acids.

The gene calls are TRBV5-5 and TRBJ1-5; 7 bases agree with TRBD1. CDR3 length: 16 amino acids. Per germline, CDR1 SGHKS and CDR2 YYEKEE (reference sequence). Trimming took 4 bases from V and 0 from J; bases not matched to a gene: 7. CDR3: CASSPPGTDSNQPQHF. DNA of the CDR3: TGTGCCAGCAGCCCCCCCGGGACAGATAGCAATCAGCCCCAGCATTTT.

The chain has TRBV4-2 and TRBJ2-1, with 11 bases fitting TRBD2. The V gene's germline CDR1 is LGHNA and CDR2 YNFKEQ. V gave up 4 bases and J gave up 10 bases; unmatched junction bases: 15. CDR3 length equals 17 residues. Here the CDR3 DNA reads TGTGCCAGCAGCCCCTTCCTAGCGGGAGGTGCCGGGGGGGAGCAGTTCTTC. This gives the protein CASSPFLAGGAGGEQFF.

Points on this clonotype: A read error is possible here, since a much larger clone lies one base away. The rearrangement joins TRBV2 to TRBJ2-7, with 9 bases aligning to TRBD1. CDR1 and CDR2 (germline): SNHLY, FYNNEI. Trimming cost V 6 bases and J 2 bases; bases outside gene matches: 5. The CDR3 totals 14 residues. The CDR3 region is CASRTGGDAYEQYF. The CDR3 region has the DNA TGTGCCAGCAGGACAGGGGGTGATGCCTACGAGCAGTACTTC. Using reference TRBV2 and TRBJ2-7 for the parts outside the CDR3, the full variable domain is EPEVTQTPSHQVTQMGQEVILRCVPISNHLYFYWYRQILGQKVEFLVSFYNNEISEKSEIFDDQFSVERPDGSNFTLKIRSTKLEDSAMYFCASRTGGDAYEQYFGPGTRLTVT.

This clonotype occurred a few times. The CDR3 DNA follows: TGTGCCTGGAGTGTTTACTCACCGGGGGAGACCCAGTACTTC. As protein: CAWSVYSPGETQYF. J is TRBJ2-5 and V is TRBV30, with TRBD2 as a possible D gene (5 bases). Germline CDR1 reads GTSNPN; CDR2 reads SVGIG (reference sequence). Deletions cut 0 bases from V and 5 bases from J, with 13 bases between. The CDR3 runs to 14 residues.

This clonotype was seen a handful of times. CDR3 amino acids: CAISGGGDSSYEQYF. Written as DNA, the CDR3 is TGTGCCATCAGTGGAGGGGGCGACAGTTCCTACGAGCAGTACTTC. The chain has TRBV10-3 and TRBJ2-7; the match to TRBD1 covers 7 bases. Trimming removed 4 bases from V and 1 base from J; junction bases left unmatched: 7. The CDR3 totals 15 residues. Germline V CDR1 and CDR2: ENHRY, SYGVKD.

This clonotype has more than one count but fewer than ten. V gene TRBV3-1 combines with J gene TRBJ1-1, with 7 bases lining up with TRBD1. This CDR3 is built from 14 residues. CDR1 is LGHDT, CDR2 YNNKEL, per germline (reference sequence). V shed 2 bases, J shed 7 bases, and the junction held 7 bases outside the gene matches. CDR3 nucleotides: TGTGCCAGCAGCCAATTACAGGGGACCTTTGAAGCTTTCTTT. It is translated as CASSQLQGTFEAFF.

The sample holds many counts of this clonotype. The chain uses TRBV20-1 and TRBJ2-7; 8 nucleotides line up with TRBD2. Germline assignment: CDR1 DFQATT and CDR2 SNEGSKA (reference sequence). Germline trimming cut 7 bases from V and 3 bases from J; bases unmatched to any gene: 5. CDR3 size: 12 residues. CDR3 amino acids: CSVRLAGYEQYF. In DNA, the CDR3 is TGCAGTGTGAGGCTAGCGGGCTACGAGCAGTACTTC.

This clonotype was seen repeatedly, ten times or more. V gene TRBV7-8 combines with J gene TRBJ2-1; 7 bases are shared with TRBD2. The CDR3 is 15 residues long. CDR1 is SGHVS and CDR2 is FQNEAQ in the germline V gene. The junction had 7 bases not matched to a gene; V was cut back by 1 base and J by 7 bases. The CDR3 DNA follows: TGTGCCAGCAGCTTAGAAGCGGGGTCTTGGAATGAGCAGTTCTTC. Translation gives CASSLEAGSWNEQFF.

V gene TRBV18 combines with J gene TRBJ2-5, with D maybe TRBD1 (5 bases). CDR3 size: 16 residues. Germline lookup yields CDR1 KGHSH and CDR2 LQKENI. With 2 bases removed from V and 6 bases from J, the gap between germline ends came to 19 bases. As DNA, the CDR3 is TGTGCCAGCTCACCAGCCCGAACATCAGGGCAGAAGACCCAGTACTTC. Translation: CASSPARTSGQKTQYF. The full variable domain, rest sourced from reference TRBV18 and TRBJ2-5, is NAGVMQNPRHLVRRRGQEARLRCSPMKGHSHVYWYRQLPEEGLKFMVYLQKENIIDESGMPKERFSAEFPKEGPSILRIQQVVRGDSAAYFCASSPARTSGQKTQYFGPGTRLLVL.

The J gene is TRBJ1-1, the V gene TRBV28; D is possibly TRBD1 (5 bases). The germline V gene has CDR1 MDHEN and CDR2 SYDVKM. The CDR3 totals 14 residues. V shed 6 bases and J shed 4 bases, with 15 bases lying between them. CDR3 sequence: CASRGRTARTEAFF. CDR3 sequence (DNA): TGTGCCAGCAGGGGACGGACCGCTCGCACTGAAGCTTTCTTT.

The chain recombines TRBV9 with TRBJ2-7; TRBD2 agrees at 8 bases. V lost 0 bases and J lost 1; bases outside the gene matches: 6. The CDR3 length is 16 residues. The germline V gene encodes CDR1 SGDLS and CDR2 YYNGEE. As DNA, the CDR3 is TGTGCCAGCAGCGTAGACCCAGCGGGAGATTCCTACGAGCAGTACTTC. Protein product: CASSVDPAGDSYEQYF.

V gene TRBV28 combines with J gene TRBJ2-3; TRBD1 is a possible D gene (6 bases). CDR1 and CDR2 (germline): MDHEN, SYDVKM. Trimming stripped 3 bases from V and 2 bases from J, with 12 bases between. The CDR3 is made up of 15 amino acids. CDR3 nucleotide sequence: TGTGCCAGCAGTTTCTCGTCAGGGGCCACAGATACGCAGTATTTT. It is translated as CASSFSSGATDTQYF.